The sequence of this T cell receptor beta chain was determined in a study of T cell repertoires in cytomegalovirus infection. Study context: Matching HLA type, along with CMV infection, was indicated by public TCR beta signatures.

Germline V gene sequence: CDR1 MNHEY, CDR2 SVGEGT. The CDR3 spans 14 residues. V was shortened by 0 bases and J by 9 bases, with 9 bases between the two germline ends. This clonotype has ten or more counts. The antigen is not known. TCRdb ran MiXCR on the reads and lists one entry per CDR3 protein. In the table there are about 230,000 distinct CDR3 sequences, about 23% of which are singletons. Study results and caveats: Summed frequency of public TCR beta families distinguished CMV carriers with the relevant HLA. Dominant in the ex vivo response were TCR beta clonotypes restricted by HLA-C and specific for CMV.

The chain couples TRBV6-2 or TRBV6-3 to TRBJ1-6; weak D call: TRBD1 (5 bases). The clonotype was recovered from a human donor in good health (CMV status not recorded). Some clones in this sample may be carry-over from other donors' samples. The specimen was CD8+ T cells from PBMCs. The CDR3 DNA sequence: TGTGCCAGCAGTTACTCGGCAGGGCGTTCACCCCTCCACTTT. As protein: CASSYSAGRSPLHF.